These T cell receptor beta chains were read from a single sample in a study of control samples from healthy donors and cancer patients. The data were produced by immunoSEQ multiplex PCR, yet TCRdb's version contains in-frame clones alone and is incomplete. The sample has 75,000 to 90,000 clones; approximately 87% are singletons. Sequences were obtained from blood. The receptors come from a woman aged 40 to 55 in good health. Each CDR3 is given without its conserved first and last residue. Fields, in order: V gene, J gene, CDR3 protein.

v_gene: TRBV7-8; j_gene: TRBJ1-1; CDR3aa: ASSLLPGRQSTEAF
v_gene: TRBV5-6; j_gene: TRBJ1-6; CDR3aa: ASSSQGGSYNSPLH
v_gene: TRBV10-3; j_gene: TRBJ1-3; CDR3aa: AISESKGDSIGDTIY
v_gene: TRBV7-2; j_gene: TRBJ2-7; CDR3aa: ASSLVAGGRVYEQY
v_gene: TRBV11-3; j_gene: TRBJ2-1; CDR3aa: ASSFKTEQF
v_gene: TRBV7-8; j_gene: TRBJ2-1; CDR3aa: ASSPRLAGASNEQF
v_gene: TRBV2; j_gene: TRBJ1-1; CDR3aa: ASGRDRGGGTEAF
v_gene: TRBV5-8; j_gene: TRBJ2-1; CDR3aa: ASSLAVLSGGGHEQF
v_gene: TRBV7-8; j_gene: TRBJ1-1; CDR3aa: ASSPGQAFNTEAF
v_gene: TRBV30; j_gene: TRBJ2-1; CDR3aa: AWSVPNEQF
v_gene: TRBV12-2; j_gene: TRBJ1-2; CDR3aa: ASPVEDRVTENYGYT
v_gene: TRBV7-8; j_gene: TRBJ2-3; CDR3aa: ASSLVGSRSSDTQY
v_gene: TRBV12-3/TRBV12-4; j_gene: TRBJ1-1; CDR3aa: ASQGGMNTEAF
v_gene: TRBV3-1/TRBV3-2; j_gene: TRBJ2-3; CDR3aa: ASSRLGGDTQY
v_gene: TRBV5-5; j_gene: TRBJ1-4; CDR3aa: ASRRDLTNEKLF
v_gene: TRBV19; j_gene: TRBJ1-5; CDR3aa: ASSTARDSVQPQH
v_gene: TRBV4-1; j_gene: TRBJ2-3; CDR3aa: ASSQEGLAGGEDTQY
v_gene: TRBV29-1; j_gene: TRBJ1-2; CDR3aa: SAAGPFLDRGPYGYT
v_gene: TRBV11-3; j_gene: TRBJ2-5; CDR3aa: ASSLTGDRGTQY
v_gene: TRBV30; j_gene: TRBJ2-7; CDR3aa: ALGGSYEQY
v_gene: TRBV5-4; j_gene: TRBJ1-2; CDR3aa: ASSFEGSRGGYT
v_gene: TRBV6-2/TRBV6-3; j_gene: TRBJ1-1; CDR3aa: ASSYWVGTVNTEAF
v_gene: TRBV19; j_gene: TRBJ1-2; CDR3aa: ASSAEGGATYGYT
v_gene: TRBV11-1; j_gene: TRBJ2-2; CDR3aa: ASSPRPGELF
v_gene: TRBV7-9; j_gene: TRBJ1-1; CDR3aa: ASSLLQGTEAF
v_gene: TRBV7-9; j_gene: TRBJ2-5; CDR3aa: ASSLRYLQGKETQY
v_gene: TRBV6-1; j_gene: TRBJ2-7; CDR3aa: ASSEVGEGMPYEQY